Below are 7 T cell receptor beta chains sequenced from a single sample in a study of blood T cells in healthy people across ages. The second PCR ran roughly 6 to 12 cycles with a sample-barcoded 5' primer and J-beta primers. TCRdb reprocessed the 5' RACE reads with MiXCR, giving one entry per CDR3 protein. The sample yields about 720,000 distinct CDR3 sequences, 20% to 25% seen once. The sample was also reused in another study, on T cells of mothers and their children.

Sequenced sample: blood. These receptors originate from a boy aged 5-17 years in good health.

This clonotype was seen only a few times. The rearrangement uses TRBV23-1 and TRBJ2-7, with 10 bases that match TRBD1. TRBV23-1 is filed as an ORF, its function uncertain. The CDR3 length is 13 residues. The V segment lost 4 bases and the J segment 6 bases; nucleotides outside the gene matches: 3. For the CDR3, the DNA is TGCGCCAGCAGTCCGGGACAGGGGCCCGAGCAGTACTTC. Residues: CASSPGQGPEQYF.

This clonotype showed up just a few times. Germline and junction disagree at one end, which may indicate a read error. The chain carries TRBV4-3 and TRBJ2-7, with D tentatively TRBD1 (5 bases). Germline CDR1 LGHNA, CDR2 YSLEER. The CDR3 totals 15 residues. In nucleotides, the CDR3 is TGCGCCAGCGGCCAAGCCCCGGTAGGGGACTACGAGCAGTACTTC. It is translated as CASGQAPVGDYEQYF.

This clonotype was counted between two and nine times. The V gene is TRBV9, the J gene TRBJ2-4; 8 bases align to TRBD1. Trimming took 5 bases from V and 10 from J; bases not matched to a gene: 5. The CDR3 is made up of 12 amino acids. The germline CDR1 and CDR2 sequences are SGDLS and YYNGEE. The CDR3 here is CASRRTGRIQYF. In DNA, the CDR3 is TGTGCCAGCAGACGGACAGGGAGGATTCAGTACTTC.

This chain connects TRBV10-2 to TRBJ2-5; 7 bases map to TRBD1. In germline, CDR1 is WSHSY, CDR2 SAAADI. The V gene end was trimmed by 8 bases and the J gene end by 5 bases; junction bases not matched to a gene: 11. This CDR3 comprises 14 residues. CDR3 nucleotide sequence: TGCGCCAGCGGGAGACAGGGACCGTGGGAGACCCAGTACTTC. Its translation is CASGRQGPWETQYF.

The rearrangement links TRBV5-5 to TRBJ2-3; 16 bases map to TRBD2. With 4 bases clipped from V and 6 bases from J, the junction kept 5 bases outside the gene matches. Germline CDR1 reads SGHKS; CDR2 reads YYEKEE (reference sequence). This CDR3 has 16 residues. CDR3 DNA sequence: TGTGCCAGCAGCGCAAGGGGACTAGCGGGAGGGGATACGCAGTATTTT. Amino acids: CASSARGLAGGDTQYF. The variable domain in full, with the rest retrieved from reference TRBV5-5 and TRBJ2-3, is DAGVTQSPTHLIKTRGQQVTLRCSPISGHKSVSWYQQVLGQGPQFIFQYYEKEERGRGNFPDRFSARQFPNYSSELNVNALLLGDSALYLCASSARGLAGGDTQYFGPGTRLTVL.

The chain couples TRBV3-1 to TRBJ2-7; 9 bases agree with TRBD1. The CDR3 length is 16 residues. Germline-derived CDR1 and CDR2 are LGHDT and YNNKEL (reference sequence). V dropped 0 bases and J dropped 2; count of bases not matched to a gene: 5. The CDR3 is CASSQDVRQGAYEQYF. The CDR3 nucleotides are TGTGCCAGCAGCCAAGATGTTCGACAGGGGGCCTACGAGCAGTACTTC.

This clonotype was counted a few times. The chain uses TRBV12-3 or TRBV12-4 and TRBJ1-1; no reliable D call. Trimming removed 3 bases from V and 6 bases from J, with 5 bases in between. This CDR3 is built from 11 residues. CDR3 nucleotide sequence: TGTGCCAGCAGTTTCGGGGCTGAAGCTTTCTTT. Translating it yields CASSFGAEAFF.